The TCR beta chain described here comes from a study of OX40 agonist ivuxolimab in advanced cancers. Study overall: Dose-escalation cases comprised hepatocellular carcinoma, melanoma, renal cell or head and neck cancer.

From germline, CDR1 is LGHNA and CDR2 YNFKEQ. The germline V and J ends were trimmed by 0 bases and 5 bases, with 11 bases remaining between them. The CDR3 has 14 residues. Generated by immunoSEQ multiplex PCR, the TCRdb table keeps only in-frame clones and is missing some. The sample gives tens of thousands of clones, around 83% of which show up once; roughly 3.2% is in the top ten. The sample here was CD4+ or CD8+ T cells sorted from blood, taken in a trial of the OX40 agonist ivuxolimab. The chain couples TRBV4-2 to TRBJ2-7; weak D call: TRBD1 (6 bases). The receptor was isolated from an adult with an advanced solid tumor such as melanoma, head and neck, liver or kidney cancer. The DNA of the CDR3 is TGTGCCAGCAGCCAAGAACGGTCAGGGGACGAGCAGTACTTC. Protein: CASSQERSGDEQYF.